These 17 T cell receptor beta chains were all obtained from the same sample, sequenced in a study of blood T cell repertoires in COVID-19. Produced via immunoSEQ multiplex PCR; TCRdb's table is partial and in-frame only. The data contain 150,000 to 200,000 clones, approximately 88% of them seen just once; the ten biggest clones take up roughly 4.9%. Sequenced material: PBMCs or T cells enriched from blood (not recorded which). The receptors come from a man between 65 and 85 years old who had been exposed to COVID-19.

J is TRBJ2-3 and V is TRBV24-1; 10 nucleotides match TRBD2. The junction had 0 bases not matched to a gene; V was cut back by 7 bases and J by 0 bases. CDR1 and CDR2 (germline): KGHDR, SFDVKD. CDR3 length equals 14 residues. For the CDR3, the DNA is TGTGCCACCAGGACTAGCGGGAGCACAGATACGCAGTATTTT. It codes for CATRTSGSTDTQYF.

The chain links TRBV3-1 (or the pseudogene TRBV3-2) to TRBJ2-2, with D hard to call. Germline CDR1 LGHDT, CDR2 YNNKEL (reference sequence). The CDR3 contains 15 residues. Deletions cut 1 base from V and 4 bases from J, with 10 bases between. The CDR3 spells CASSQVLRTTGELFF. The CDR3 DNA is TGTGCCAGCAGCCAAGTCTTGCGAACCACCGGGGAGCTGTTTTTT.

The chain recombines TRBV25-1 with TRBJ1-3; D possibly corresponds to TRBD1 (6 bases). Germline CDR1 MGHDK, CDR2 SYGVNS. Trimming shortened V by 5 bases and J by 8 bases, and 22 bases separated the two germline ends. This CDR3 has 16 residues. DNA of the CDR3: TGTGCCAGCAGTCGCGGGGGGCGCGGGATCCTACACACCATATATTTT. Encoded protein: CASSRGGRGILHTIYF. Full variable domain (remainder filled in from reference TRBV25-1 and TRBJ1-3): EADIYQTPRYLVIGTGKKITLECSQTMGHDKMYWYQQDPGMELHLIHYSYGVNSTEKGDLSSESTVSRIRTEHFPLTLESARPSHTSQYLCASSRGGRGILHTIYFGEGSWLTVV.

V usage is TRBV28 and J usage is TRBJ2-3; D ambiguous. With 5 bases removed from V and 1 base from J, the gap between germline ends came to 10 bases. There are 14 residues in the CDR3. Germline assignment: CDR1 MDHEN and CDR2 SYDVKM. The CDR3 DNA sequence: TGTGCCAGCAGTGGTTACAGACGCACAGATACGCAGTATTTT. Its translation: CASSGYRRTDTQYF.

This sequence joins TRBV12-2 and TRBJ2-7; the table assigns TRBD2, which was not confirmed against the DNA. TRBV12-2 is noted as a pseudogene. CDR3 length equals 19 residues. CDR3 in DNA: TGTGCAAGTCGCTTAGCGAAGGTACCGGGTGCACTCCTCTCCTACGAGCAGTACTTC. As protein: CASRLAKVPGALLSYEQYF.

The chain recombines TRBV28 with TRBJ1-2; D is ambiguous. Deletions cut 3 bases from V and 4 bases from J, with 12 bases between. The CDR3 is 14 amino acids. In germline, CDR1 is MDHEN, CDR2 SYDVKM. The CDR3, as DNA: TGTGCCAGCAGTTTCGGAGCCGTTACCTATGGCTACACCTTC. Its translation is CASSFGAVTYGYTF.

The J gene is TRBJ1-1, the V gene TRBV29-1; TRBD1 matches at 8 bases. Losses at the gene ends were 4 bases for V and 1 base for J; bases not matched to a gene: 11. The CDR3 length is 16 residues. Germline values: CDR1 SQVTM, CDR2 ANQGSEA. This CDR3 is CSVARTGTIGNTEAFF. The DNA of the CDR3 is TGCAGCGTTGCTCGGACAGGGACAATAGGGAACACTGAAGCTTTCTTT.

The chain uses TRBV4-1 and TRBJ1-4, with a possible D match to TRBD1 (5 bases). Trimming removed 3 bases from V and 2 bases from J, with 10 bases in between. Germline V gene sequence: CDR1 MGHRA, CDR2 YSYEKL. The CDR3 loop spans 15 amino acids. The CDR3 here is CASSHVGLTNEKLFF. CDR3 bases: TGCGCCAGCAGCCACGTGGGACTGACTAATGAAAAACTGTTTTTT.

The chain uses TRBV30 and TRBJ1-6; 10 bases are a match to TRBD1. Germline CDR1 GTSNPN, CDR2 SVGIG (reference sequence). V shed 0 bases and J 9 bases; nucleotides not matched to a gene: 5. CDR3 length equals 15 residues. CDR3 sequence: CAWSVGGTGVSPLHF. The CDR3 DNA is TGTGCCTGGAGTGTAGGGGGGACAGGGGTTTCACCCCTCCACTTT.

The gene calls are TRBV9 and TRBJ1-3; D not certain. The V gene lost 0 bases and the J gene lost 12 bases, with 16 bases spanning the gap. Germline lookup yields CDR1 SGDLS and CDR2 YYNGEE. This CDR3 is built from 14 residues. The CDR3 protein is CASSVAYGSSGIYF. The CDR3 bases are TGTGCCAGCAGCGTAGCCTATGGGTCTTCAGGCATATATTTT. The variable domain in full, with the rest retrieved from reference TRBV9 and TRBJ1-3, is DSGVTQTPKHLITATGQRVTLRCSPRSGDLSVYWYQQSLDQGLQFLIQYYNGEERAKGNILERFSAQQFPDLHSELNLSSLELGDSALYFCASSVAYGSSGIYFGEGSWLTVV.

The J gene is TRBJ2-4, the V gene TRBV5-5; D may be TRBD2 (5 bases). Germline V gives CDR1 SGHKS, CDR2 YYEKEE (reference sequence). The CDR3 runs 17 residues. V lost 0 bases and J 9 bases, leaving 22 bases between the germline ends. The DNA for the CDR3 is TGTGCCAGCAGCTTGGCCCCTCCAGTGGCCTGGGAGAGCATTCAGTACTTC. Protein sequence: CASSLAPPVAWESIQYF.

This clone showed up just a few times. The gene calls are TRBV2 and TRBJ2-3, with D possibly TRBD2 on 7 matching bases. The germline V gene has CDR1 SNHLY and CDR2 FYNNEI. This CDR3 contains 16 residues. V lost 7 bases, J lost 5 bases, and 22 bases lay in between. This CDR3 reads CASTQRGGGRVDTQYF. CDR3 nucleotide sequence: TGTGCCAGCACTCAAAGGGGAGGGGGACGGGTAGATACGCAGTATTTT.

The chain uses TRBV5-4 and TRBJ2-7, with 11 bases that match TRBD2. CDR3 length equals 16 residues. V was clipped by 4 bases and J by 0 bases; unmatched bases: 6. Germline CDR1 is SGHNT and CDR2 is YYREEE (reference sequence). This chain's CDR3 is CASSLPGTSGSYEQYF. CDR3 DNA sequence: TGTGCCAGCAGCCTTCCCGGGACTAGCGGCTCCTACGAGCAGTACTTC.

The CDR3 DNA reads TGTGCCAGCAGTTACGCCTTCCGGCGGCAGCCCCAGCATTTT. Its translation: CASSYAFRRQPQHF. The genes are TRBV6-8 and TRBJ1-5; D remains unclear. The V gene lost 2 bases and the J gene lost 7 bases, with 12 bases spanning the gap. Germline CDR1 MNHGY, CDR2 SAAAGT. The CDR3 covers 14 residues.

This sequence joins TRBV27 and TRBJ2-7; 12 nucleotides align to TRBD2. V was pared by 6 bases and J by 3 bases, with 6 bases of the junction left unmatched. The length of the CDR3 is 15 residues. CDR1 is MNHEY and CDR2 is SMNVEV in the germline V gene (reference sequence). The CDR3: CASSSGTSGYYEQYF. The CDR3 region has the DNA TGTGCCAGCAGCTCCGGGACTAGCGGGTACTACGAGCAGTACTTC.

The chain recombines TRBV6-4 with TRBJ1-1; the match to TRBD1 covers 10 bases. V trimming: 5 bases; J trimming: 1 base; junction bases outside the gene matches: 1. The germline V gene encodes CDR1 MRHNA and CDR2 SNTAGT. The CDR3 runs to 14 residues. Written as DNA, the CDR3 is TGTGCCAGCAGTCGGACAGGGGGGAACACTGAAGCTTTCTTT. Translated, it gives CASSRTGGNTEAFF.

V gene TRBV19 combines with J gene TRBJ2-1, with 11 bases lining up with TRBD1. Germline V gives CDR1 LNHDA, CDR2 SQIVND (reference sequence). This CDR3 contains 16 residues. Losses at the gene ends were 6 bases for V and 3 bases for J; bases not matched to a gene: 7. The CDR3 region has the DNA TGTGCCAGTAGGTCCGCCGGGACAGGGGGCTACAATGAGCAGTTCTTC. It translates to CASRSAGTGGYNEQFF.